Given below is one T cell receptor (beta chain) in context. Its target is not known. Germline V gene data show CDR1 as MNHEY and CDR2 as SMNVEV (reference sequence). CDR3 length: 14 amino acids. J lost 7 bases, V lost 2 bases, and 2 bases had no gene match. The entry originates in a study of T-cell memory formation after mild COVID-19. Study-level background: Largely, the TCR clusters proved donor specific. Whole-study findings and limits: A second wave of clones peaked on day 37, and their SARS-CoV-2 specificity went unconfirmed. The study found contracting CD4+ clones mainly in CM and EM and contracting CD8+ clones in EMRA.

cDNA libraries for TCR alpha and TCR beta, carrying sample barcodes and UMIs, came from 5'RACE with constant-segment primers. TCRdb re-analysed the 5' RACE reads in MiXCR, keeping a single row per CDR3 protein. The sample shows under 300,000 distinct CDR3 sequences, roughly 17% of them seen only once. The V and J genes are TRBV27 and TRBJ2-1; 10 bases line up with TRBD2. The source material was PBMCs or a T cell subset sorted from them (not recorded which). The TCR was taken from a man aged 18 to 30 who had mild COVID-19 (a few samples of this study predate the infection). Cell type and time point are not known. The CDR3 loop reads CASSLSGGANEQFF. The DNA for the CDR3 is TGTGCCAGCAGTTTAAGCGGGGGGGCAAATGAGCAGTTCTTC.